The clone carrying this T cell receptor beta chain came up many times. The sample belongs to a study of neurological immune-mediated disorders. V shed 0 bases and J 10 bases; nucleotides not matched to a gene: 2. CDR1 is SGDLS and CDR2 is YYNGEE in the germline V gene. The CDR3 consists of 13 residues. TCRdb re-derived calls from the 5' RACE reads in MiXCR, one entry per CDR3 protein. The table has about 69,000 distinct CDR3 sequences, about 4% seen once. V is TRBV9 and J is TRBJ1-5, with 9 positions matching TRBD1. The TCR sequence derives from a man aged 25 to 40 with multiple sclerosis. The specimen sequenced was PBMCs. Here the CDR3 reads CASSVGQGDPQHF. CDR3 nucleotides: TGTGCCAGCAGCGTAGGACAGGGGGATCCCCAGCATTTT.